These 6 T cell receptor beta chains came from one sample sequenced in a study of blood T cell repertoires in COVID-19. Sequencing used immunoSEQ multiplex PCR; TCRdb keeps in-frame clones, though not all of them. Of 120,000 or so clones detected, less than 75% appear once; the ten largest clones hold 6.5% to 8.5%. The sequenced material came from peripheral blood. The receptors were gathered from a woman between 55 and 75 years old with acute or convalescent COVID-19.

This chain uses TRBV12-3 or TRBV12-4 with TRBJ2-7, with TRBD1 as a possible D gene (6 bases). V was shortened by 1 base and J by 6 bases, with 10 bases between the two germline ends. The CDR3 is made up of 13 amino acids. As DNA, the CDR3 is TGTGCCAGCAGTTTAGGACAGGCACCCGAGCAGTACTTC. Translation: CASSLGQAPEQYF.

This clone was seen a handful of times. Since the CDR3 does not end with the conserved phenylalanine or tryptophan, this likely comes from a read error. It is unclear where the CDR3 begins or ends on the DNA, so no DNA is shown, and the CDR3 is as TCRdb lists it. The rearrangement links TRBV12-3 or TRBV12-4 to TRBJ1-1; the table's D call of TRBD1 was not tested on the DNA. The CDR3 contains 12 residues when both ends are counted. The CDR3 sequence: CASSFYRGQVKL.

This chain links TRBV9 with TRBJ1-5, with 8 bases identical to TRBD1. The CDR3 totals 17 residues. The germline CDR1 and CDR2 sequences are SGDLS and YYNGEE. Trimming took 4 bases from V and 2 from J; bases not matched to a gene: 11. CDR3 protein: CASSPGTGLLGNQPQHF. CDR3 nucleotide sequence: TGTGCCAGCAGCCCTGGGACAGGTCTTTTGGGCAATCAGCCCCAGCATTTT.

The CDR3, as DNA: TGTGCCAGCAGTGGACAGGGGGTACGGGGCTACACCTTC. Translating gives CASSGQGVRGYTF. This chain uses TRBV2 with TRBJ1-2, with 9 bases fitting TRBD1. V trimming: 4 bases; J trimming: 8 bases; junction bases outside the gene matches: 5. The CDR3 has 13 amino acids. Germline values: CDR1 SNHLY, CDR2 FYNNEI. Variable domain in full (rest from reference TRBV2 and TRBJ1-2): EPEVTQTPSHQVTQMGQEVILRCVPISNHLYFYWYRQILGQKVEFLVSFYNNEISEKSEIFDDQFSVERPDGSNFTLKIRSTKLEDSAMYFCASSGQGVRGYTFGSGTRLTVV.

This rearrangement joins TRBV20-1 to TRBJ1-1; D is uncertain. CDR3 length: 8 amino acids. Looked up from germline, CDR1 is DFQATT and CDR2 is SNEGSKA (reference sequence). CDR3 amino acids: CRPTGAFF. DNA of the CDR3: TGCAGACCCACCGGTGCTTTCTTT.

This CDR3 is CASRETGAQPQHF. The CDR3 DNA follows: TGTGCCAGCAGGGAGACAGGGGCACAGCCCCAGCATTTT. The V gene is TRBV12-3 or TRBV12-4, the J gene TRBJ1-5; 8 nucleotides agree with TRBD1. V lost 6 bases, J lost 7 bases, and 5 bases stayed unmatched. The CDR3 spans 13 residues.